These 20 T cell receptor beta chains were all obtained from the same sample, sequenced in a study of OX40 agonist ivuxolimab in advanced cancers. Sequencing used immunoSEQ multiplex PCR; TCRdb keeps in-frame clones, though not all of them. The sample holds about 110,000 clones; less than 95% are singletons and the top ten take 0.48%. The sample was CD4+ or CD8+ T cells sorted from blood, taken in a trial of the OX40 agonist ivuxolimab. The receptors come from an adult with an advanced solid tumor such as melanoma, head and neck, liver or kidney cancer.

The chain combines TRBV28 with TRBJ1-1; D is undetermined. Germline V gene data show CDR1 as MDHEN and CDR2 as SYDVKM. V gave up 4 bases and J gave up 1 base, with 10 bases separating them. This CDR3 region has 14 residues. CDR3 loop: CASSSLAENTEAFF. As DNA, the CDR3 is TGTGCCAGCAGTTCATTAGCGGAGAACACTGAAGCTTTCTTT.

The chain has TRBV9 and TRBJ1-1, with no clear D. Trimming cost V 0 bases and J 0 bases, with 9 bases left between them. The CDR3 is made up of 15 amino acids. The germline V gene encodes CDR1 SGDLS and CDR2 YYNGEE. CDR3 bases: TGTGCCAGCAGCGTAGTAACCTTTATGAACACTGAAGCTTTCTTT. Its protein product is CASSVVTFMNTEAFF.

Details on this clone: Other DNA sequences within the sample encode an identical CDR3. The chain has TRBV30 and TRBJ1-5; D is uncertain. From germline, CDR1 is GTSNPN and CDR2 SVGIG (reference sequence). Deletions cut 2 bases from V and 1 base from J, with 6 bases between. The CDR3 contains 13 residues. This CDR3 is CAWSRDSNQPQHF. DNA for the CDR3: TGTGCCTGGAGTAGAGACAGCAATCAGCCCCAGCATTTT. Full variable domain (missing parts from reference TRBV30 and TRBJ1-5): SQTIHQWPATLVQPVGSPLSLECTVEGTSNPNLYWYRQAAGRGLQLLFYSVGIGQISSEVPQNLSASRPQDRQFILSSKKLLLSDSGFYLCAWSRDSNQPQHFGDGTRLSIL.

The chain employs TRBV7-3 and TRBJ2-2; TRBD2 is a possible D gene (5 bases). This CDR3 comprises 14 residues. V lost 5 bases and J lost 3, with 10 bases in between. CDR1 is SGHTA and CDR2 is FQGTGA in the germline V gene. The CDR3 reads CASSRRGDTGELFF. CDR3 sequence (DNA): TGTGCCAGCAGCCGCCGGGGTGACACCGGGGAGCTGTTTTTT.

The J gene is TRBJ2-5, the V gene TRBV6-6; D unresolved. There are 12 residues in the CDR3. Germline CDR1 reads MNHNY; CDR2 reads SVGAGI (reference sequence). Trimming cost V 2 bases and J 2 bases, with 3 bases left between them. The chain's CDR3 is CASSYGQETQYF. The CDR3 nucleotides read TGTGCCAGCAGTTACGGGCAAGAGACCCAGTACTTC.

This clone came up a few times. This rearrangement joins TRBV28 to TRBJ2-7, with D perhaps TRBD1 (6 bases). CDR3 length equals 13 residues. With 8 bases removed from V and 1 base from J, the gap between germline ends came to 12 bases. Germline assignment: CDR1 MDHEN and CDR2 SYDVKM. The CDR3 sequence: CASQWGPSYEQYF. DNA for the CDR3: TGTGCCAGCCAGTGGGGGCCTTCCTACGAGCAGTACTTC.

This rearrangement joins TRBV28 to TRBJ2-3, with 7 bases lining up with TRBD1. The J segment lost 0 bases and the V segment lost 5 bases, leaving 11 bases of the junction unmatched. The CDR3 extends over 17 amino acids. Germline CDR1 and CDR2: MDHEN and SYDVKM. The CDR3 protein is CASSEPATGMSTDTQYF. CDR3 in DNA: TGTGCCAGCAGTGAGCCCGCGACAGGGATGAGCACAGATACGCAGTATTTT.

The chain employs TRBV6-6 and TRBJ2-7; 7 bases match TRBD1. J gave up 2 bases and V 5 bases, and 0 bases lay outside the gene matches. Germline V gene data show CDR1 as MNHNY and CDR2 as SVGAGI (reference sequence). The CDR3 totals 12 residues. The CDR3 DNA follows: TGTGCCAGCAGTGGGACAGCCTACGAGCAGTACTTC. It codes for CASSGTAYEQYF.

V usage is TRBV30 and J usage is TRBJ1-2; 9 positions match TRBD1. CDR1 is GTSNPN, CDR2 SVGIG, per germline (reference sequence). The V segment lost 3 bases and the J segment 7 bases; nucleotides outside the gene matches: 6. The CDR3 has 13 residues. The CDR3 spells CAWRLGQGTGYTF. The CDR3 nucleotides read TGTGCCTGGAGGCTCGGACAGGGGACTGGCTACACCTTC.

J is TRBJ2-6 and V is TRBV9; perhaps TRBD1 as D (5 bases). CDR1 and CDR2 from the germline V gene are SGDLS and YYNGEE. The V end lost 0 bases, the J end lost 0 bases, and 16 bases lay between the germline ends. The CDR3 totals 19 residues. The CDR3 loop reads CASSVAVMGPGSGANVLTF. The CDR3 DNA follows: TGTGCCAGCAGCGTAGCGGTGATGGGGCCCGGCTCTGGGGCCAACGTCCTGACTTTC.

The chain uses TRBV11-2 and TRBJ1-2, with a weak D call TRBD1 (5 bases). Germline V CDR1 and CDR2: SGHAT, FQNNGV. Trimming removed 0 bases from V and 2 bases from J, with 10 bases in between. The CDR3 runs to 15 residues. The CDR3, as DNA: TGTGCCAGCAGCTTAGACAGGGCCATCAACTATGGCTACACCTTC. Translated: CASSLDRAINYGYTF. Full variable domain (rest looked up from reference TRBV11-2 and TRBJ1-2): EAGVAQSPRYKIIEKRQSVAFWCNPISGHATLYWYQQILGQGPKLLIQFQNNGVVDDSQLPKDRFSAERLKGVDSTLKIQPAKLEDSAVYLCASSLDRAINYGYTFGSGTRLTVV.

The gene calls are TRBV15 and TRBJ2-7; 7 bases match TRBD1. CDR3 length equals 12 residues. Germline CDR1 is LNHNV and CDR2 is YYDKDF (reference sequence). With V trimmed by 5 bases and J by 5 bases, 3 bases remained unmatched. For the CDR3, the DNA is TGTGCCACCAGCCCCACAGGGGACGAGCAGTACTTC. Its translation is CATSPTGDEQYF.

This clone is a singleton in its sample. The chain employs TRBV28 and TRBJ2-3; tentative D call: TRBD1 (6 bases). The CDR3 runs to 14 residues. In germline, CDR1 is MDHEN, CDR2 SYDVKM. Trimming took 8 bases from V and 0 from J, leaving 12 bases between them. In nucleotides, the CDR3 is TGTGCCAGCGATAGGGACATTAGCACAGATACGCAGTATTTT. Its protein is CASDRDISTDTQYF.

A single count supports this clone. This sequence joins TRBV28 and TRBJ1-4, with D tentatively TRBD1 (5 bases). V lost 3 bases and J 1 base, leaving 12 bases between the germline ends. CDR1 is MDHEN and CDR2 is SYDVKM in the germline V gene. The CDR3 runs 16 residues. The CDR3 nucleotides read TGTGCCAGCAGTTTCTATTGGGACCTAACTAATGAAAAACTGTTTTTT. Translating gives CASSFYWDLTNEKLFF.

This clone was detected a few times. The V and J genes are TRBV2 and TRBJ2-7; D call uncertain. Deletions cut 4 bases from V and 2 bases from J, with 3 bases between. The CDR3 is made up of 11 amino acids. The germline CDR1 and CDR2 sequences are SNHLY and FYNNEI. The CDR3 here is CASSAAYEQYF. The CDR3 region has the DNA TGTGCCAGCAGTGCAGCCTACGAGCAGTACTTC.

The chain is built from TRBV27 and TRBJ1-1, with 7 bases aligning to TRBD1. The CDR3 runs to 13 residues. V was clipped by 1 base and J by 5 bases; unmatched bases: 1. Germline CDR1 MNHEY, CDR2 SMNVEV (reference sequence). CDR3 nucleotides: TGTGCCAGCAGTTTATTGGACAGGACTGAAGCTTTCTTT. It specifies CASSLLDRTEAFF.

V is TRBV6-1 and J is TRBJ1-1; 8 nucleotides align to TRBD1. The germline gives CDR1 MNHNS, CDR2 SASEGT. The CDR3 runs 14 residues. J was trimmed by 8 bases and V by 4 bases; bases with no gene match: 9. The CDR3 loop reads CASSAIGRGPEAFF. The CDR3 DNA is TGTGCCAGCAGTGCCATTGGCAGGGGGCCCGAAGCTTTCTTT.

The V gene is TRBV6-4, the J gene TRBJ2-1; D call uncertain. CDR3 length: 13 amino acids. Trimming shortened V by 3 bases and J by 6 bases, and 9 bases separated the two germline ends. CDR1 MRHNA and CDR2 SNTAGT come from the germline V gene. The CDR3 loop reads CASSEGWANEQFF. The CDR3 DNA is TGTGCCAGCAGTGAGGGTTGGGCCAATGAGCAGTTCTTC.

This clone was detected once. The V and J genes are TRBV10-3 and TRBJ1-1; the D gene is possibly TRBD1 (5 bases). V was shortened by 6 bases and J by 5 bases, with 13 bases between the two germline ends. This CDR3 has 13 residues. Germline CDR1 is ENHRY and CDR2 is SYGVKD. The CDR3 nucleotides read TGTGCCATCAGCCCCAGGGATAGAACTGAAGCTTTCTTT. Its protein is CAISPRDRTEAFF.

For this clone: Additional DNA sequences in this sample encode the identical CDR3. This chain links TRBV1 with TRBJ2-5; no check of the table's D call, TRBD2, against the DNA was made. TRBV1 is a known pseudogene. The CDR3 totals 14 residues. The CDR3 protein is CTSLISRGGETQYF. DNA of the CDR3: TGCACCAGCCTAATCTCCCGGGGGGGGGAGACCCAGTACTTC.